The 15 T cell receptor beta chains below all came from one sample that was sequenced in a study of HIV-infected patients and healthy controls. TCRdb fed the 5' RACE reads into MiXCR, producing one record per CDR3 protein. The sample holds 70,000 or so distinct CDR3 sequences, around 17% seen once. Sequences were obtained from CD4+ T cells from blood. The receptors here all came from a human donor in good health.

This chain connects TRBV18 to TRBJ2-2; tentatively, D is TRBD2 (6 bases). Deletions cut 9 bases from V and 3 bases from J, with 14 bases between. Germline assignment: CDR1 KGHSH and CDR2 LQKENI. The CDR3 spans 14 residues. As DNA, the CDR3 is TGTGCCAGTGCACCGGGACTTCACACCGGGGAGCTGTTTTTT. This codes for CASAPGLHTGELFF. Using reference TRBV18 and TRBJ2-2 for the parts outside the CDR3, the full variable domain is NAGVMQNPRHLVRRRGQEARLRCSPMKGHSHVYWYRQLPEEGLKFMVYLQKENIIDESGMPKERFSAEFPKEGPSILRIQQVVRGDSAAYFCASAPGLHTGELFFGEGSRLTVL.

This clonotype turned up a few times. The chain carries TRBV29-1 and TRBJ1-1; D is unclear. V was trimmed by 7 bases and J by 0 bases, leaving 12 bases between them. The CDR3 runs 13 residues. The germline gives CDR1 SQVTM, CDR2 ANQGSEA. CDR3 protein: CSGVIRMNTEAFF. The DNA for the CDR3 is TGCAGCGGTGTTATTAGAATGAACACTGAAGCTTTCTTT.

This chain uses TRBV7-7 with TRBJ2-1; possibly TRBD1 for D (6 bases). The CDR3 runs 15 residues. Between the trimmed V and J ends, which lost 0 bases and 9 bases, there was a span of 15 bases. Germline CDR1 is SSHAT and CDR2 is FNYEAQ (reference sequence). This chain's CDR3 is CASSLAPTGNGEQFF. CDR3 nucleotide sequence: TGTGCCAGCAGCTTAGCCCCCACAGGGAATGGTGAGCAGTTCTTC.

V is TRBV5-1 and J is TRBJ2-3; the match to TRBD1 covers 8 bases. The CDR3 is 17 residues long. CDR1 and CDR2 (germline): SGHRS, YFSETQ. V dropped 6 bases and J dropped 2; count of bases not matched to a gene: 14. CDR3: CASTRSQGASYTDTQYF. CDR3 coding DNA: TGCGCCAGCACTCGGTCGCAGGGGGCTTCCTACACAGATACGCAGTATTTT.

In its sample, this clonotype was seen many times. The V gene is TRBV4-2, the J gene TRBJ2-7; D is perhaps TRBD2 (6 bases). Germline CDR1 LGHNA, CDR2 YNFKEQ. The V end lost 0 bases, the J end lost 5 bases, and 8 bases lay between the germline ends. This CDR3 comprises 13 residues. CDR3 bases: TGTGCCAGCAGCCAAGAAGGAGGGAACGAGCAGTACTTC. The encoded protein is CASSQEGGNEQYF.

This clonotype turned up a few times. The chain recombines TRBV20-1 with TRBJ1-1; D is unresolved. V was cut by 8 bases and J by 1 base, with 14 bases left in between. This CDR3 has 13 amino acids. Germline assignment: CDR1 DFQATT and CDR2 SNEGSKA (reference sequence). The CDR3 nucleotides are TGCAGTTTGTCAGGACGGGAGAACACTGAAGCTTTCTTT. Translated: CSLSGRENTEAFF.

This clonotype was seen at least ten times. V and J are TRBV28 and TRBJ2-3, with D tentatively TRBD2 (5 bases). CDR1 and CDR2 (germline): MDHEN, SYDVKM. The CDR3 contains 15 residues. V lost 6 bases to trimming and J lost 5 bases, with 18 bases between them. The CDR3 nucleotides read TGTGCCAGCAGGACACGACGCGGGTCCGGAGATACGCAGTATTTT. Protein sequence: CASRTRRGSGDTQYF.

This clonotype was seen a few times. The chain uses TRBV6-1 and TRBJ2-2, with D unresolved. CDR1 and CDR2 (germline): MNHNS, SASEGT. The CDR3 loop spans 14 amino acids. V lost 8 bases and J 5 bases, leaving 15 bases between the germline ends. The CDR3 here is CASAPRSRTGELFF. In DNA form, the CDR3 reads TGTGCCAGCGCTCCCCGGTCGAGAACCGGGGAGCTGTTTTTT.

This clonotype was recorded many times. The chain has TRBV28 and TRBJ1-5; D call uncertain. The CDR3 spans 12 residues. The germline V and J ends were trimmed by 5 bases and 10 bases, with 12 bases remaining between them. Germline V CDR1 and CDR2: MDHEN, SYDVKM. The CDR3 nucleotides are TGTGCCAGCAGTACCTCTAAGCAACCCCAGCATTTT. It specifies CASSTSKQPQHF.

This clonotype was picked up a small number of times. The genes are TRBV14 and TRBJ2-7; 9 nucleotides match TRBD1. CDR3 length equals 15 residues. Germline loops: CDR1 SGHDN, CDR2 FVKESK. V lost 0 bases to trimming and J lost 3 bases; unmatched junction nucleotides: 3. For the CDR3, the DNA is TGTGCCAGCAGCCAAGACCGGACAGGGGACTACGAGCAGTACTTC. Translated, it gives CASSQDRTGDYEQYF.

This clonotype has at least ten counts. The rearrangement links TRBV28 to TRBJ1-2, with D possibly TRBD1 on 5 matching bases. The CDR3 consists of 17 residues. Deletions cut 1 base from V and 4 bases from J, with 19 bases between. CDR1 MDHEN and CDR2 SYDVKM come from the germline V gene. The CDR3 region is CASSLSQLKDTIYGYTF. For the CDR3, the DNA is TGTGCCAGCAGTTTATCGCAGTTAAAGGACACCATCTATGGCTACACCTTC.

Only a few counts were recorded for this clonotype. The chain links TRBV12-3 or TRBV12-4 to TRBJ1-1; D is perhaps TRBD1 (5 bases). V dropped 6 bases and J dropped 1 base, with 18 bases sitting between them. CDR3 length equals 16 residues. The CDR3 sequence is CASRSGRRGANTEAFF. CDR3 in DNA: TGTGCCAGCAGATCAGGGAGGAGAGGGGCGAACACTGAAGCTTTCTTT.

This clonotype came up many times. The chain combines TRBV7-2 with TRBJ1-5, with TRBD1 matching over 7 bases. The germline gives CDR1 SGHTA, CDR2 FQGNSA. The CDR3 runs to 17 residues. Trimming cost V 5 bases and J 6 bases; bases outside gene matches: 16. The CDR3 nucleotides read TGTGCCAGCAGCCTTTCGGGGGTGCGGAGGGGGCTTCAGCCCCAGCATTTT. This translates into CASSLSGVRRGLQPQHF.

The genes are TRBV21-1 and TRBJ2-5; the listed D gene, TRBD1, was not tested against the DNA. TRBV21-1 is a pseudogene. This CDR3 has 15 amino acids. Here the CDR3 reads CASSGLGSGVETQYF. Written as DNA, the CDR3 is TGTGCCAGCAGCGGGCTGGGCTCAGGGGTGGAGACCCAGTACTTC.

This clonotype came up a few times. The V and J genes are TRBV6-1 and TRBJ2-6, with a possible D match to TRBD1 (5 bases). The germline V and J ends were trimmed by 5 bases and 0 bases, with 14 bases remaining between them. The germline V gene encodes CDR1 MNHNS and CDR2 SASEGT. There are 17 residues in the CDR3. CDR3 loop: CASSTDRFYSGANVLTF. DNA of the CDR3: TGTGCCAGCAGTACAGACAGATTCTACTCTGGGGCCAACGTCCTGACTTTC.